The source of this T cell receptor beta chain is a study of cytomegalovirus exposure and HLA in healthy donors. PCR used 60 Vbeta primers and 13 Jbeta primers. Repertoires were generated with immunoSEQ multiplex PCR, while TCRdb's copy carries only in-frame clones and drops some. The table includes roughly 100,000 clones, 75% to 85% detected once. In this sample, this clone turned up once. The target antigen is unknown. General study results and limits: In vitro assays verified that three CMV-associated chains recognized CMV antigens specifically.

Trimming at V came to 2 bases and at J to 7 bases, leaving 12 bases not matched to a gene. The germline gives CDR1 MDHEN, CDR2 SYDVKM. The CDR3 length is 17 residues. The receptor comes from a young man in good health and CMV-seropositive. Sequenced input: PBMCs. The gene calls are TRBV28 and TRBJ1-5; 9 bases line up with TRBD1. The CDR3 is CASSLPLGQGNWQPQHF. CDR3 sequence (DNA): TGTGCCAGCAGTTTACCCCTAGGACAGGGGAACTGGCAGCCCCAGCATTTT. The complete variable domain, with remaining parts taken from reference TRBV28 and TRBJ1-5, reads DVKVTQSSRYLVKRTGEKVFLECVQDMDHENMFWYRQDPGLGLRLIYFSYDVKMKEKGDIPEGYSVSREKKERFSLILESASTNQTSMYLCASSLPLGQGNWQPQHFGDGTRLSIL.